The present T cell receptor beta chain was sequenced within a study of blood T cell repertoires in COVID-19. In the study overall: The origin of the acute and convalescent COVID-19 samples was the United States, Italy and Spain. Sources were T cells, B-cell-depleted T cells, or PBMCs; the material itself was cDNA or gDNA.

In the authors' workflow: From reference gene primer amplification, estimates of nucleated cell counts were derived. Libraries were prepared by immunoSEQ multiplex PCR; TCRdb keeps only in-frame clonotypes and omits some of them. V and J calls and clone size are copied from that table; D and trimming were computed from the DNA. Here the sample spans more than 120,000 clones, roughly 84% being singletons. V was trimmed by 1 base and J by 0 bases, leaving 4 bases between them. Germline lookup yields CDR1 SGHDN and CDR2 FVKESK. The CDR3 loop spans 14 amino acids. This chain connects TRBV14 to TRBJ2-1; D uncertain. Material for sequencing was peripheral blood. The TCR comes from a human donor with acute or convalescent COVID-19. The donor label of this sample is uncertain. The CDR3 nucleotides read TGTGCCAGCAGCCAAGGACTCTCCTACAATGAGCAGTTCTTC. Amino acid sequence: CASSQGLSYNEQFF. Together with reference TRBV14 and TRBJ2-1, the CDR3 gives the full variable domain: EAGVTQFPSHSVIEKGQTVTLRCDPISGHDNLYWYRRVMGKEIKFLLHFVKESKQDESGMPNNRFLAERTGGTYSTLKVQPAELEDSGVYFCASSQGLSYNEQFFGPGTRLTVL.